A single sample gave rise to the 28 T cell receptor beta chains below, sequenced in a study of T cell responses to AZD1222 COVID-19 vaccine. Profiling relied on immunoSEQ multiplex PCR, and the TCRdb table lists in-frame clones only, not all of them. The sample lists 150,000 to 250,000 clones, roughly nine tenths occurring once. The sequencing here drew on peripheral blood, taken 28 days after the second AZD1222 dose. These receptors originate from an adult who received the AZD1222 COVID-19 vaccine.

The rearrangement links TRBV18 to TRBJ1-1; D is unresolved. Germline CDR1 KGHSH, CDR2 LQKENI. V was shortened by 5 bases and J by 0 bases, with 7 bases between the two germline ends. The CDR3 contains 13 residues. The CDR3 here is CASSSDLNTEAFF. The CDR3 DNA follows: TGTGCCAGCTCATCGGACTTGAACACTGAAGCTTTCTTT.

The CDR3 DNA is TGTGCCACCAGTGATTGGGGGACAGGGGGCACCGGGGAGCTGTTTTTT. Amino acid sequence: CATSDWGTGGTGELFF. The genes are TRBV24-1 and TRBJ2-2, with 11 bases fitting TRBD1. This CDR3 is 16 amino acids long. Germline CDR1 KGHDR, CDR2 SFDVKD. The V and J ends lost 2 bases and 4 bases, in that order; junction bases with no gene match: 2.

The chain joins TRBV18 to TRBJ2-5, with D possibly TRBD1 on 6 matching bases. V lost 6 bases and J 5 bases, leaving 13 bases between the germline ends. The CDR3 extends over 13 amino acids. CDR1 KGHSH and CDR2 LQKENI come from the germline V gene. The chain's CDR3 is CASSKGDVETQYF. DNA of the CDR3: TGTGCCAGCTCGAAGGGGGATGTGGAGACCCAGTACTTC.

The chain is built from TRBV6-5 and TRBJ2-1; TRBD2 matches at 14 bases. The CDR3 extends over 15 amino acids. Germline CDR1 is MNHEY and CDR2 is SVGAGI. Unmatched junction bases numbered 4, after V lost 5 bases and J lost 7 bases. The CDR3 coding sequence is TGTGCCAGCAGTACCGGGACTAGCGGGAGAAATGAGCAGTTCTTC. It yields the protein CASSTGTSGRNEQFF.

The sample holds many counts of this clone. The CDR3 sequence is CASSLVAGSLEQYF. For the CDR3, the DNA is TGTGCCAGCAGTTTAGTAGCGGGGTCCCTCGAGCAGTACTTC. This chain joins TRBV27 and TRBJ2-7; 8 positions match TRBD2. V lost 2 bases to trimming and J lost 6 bases; unmatched junction nucleotides: 6. Germline V gene sequence: CDR1 MNHEY, CDR2 SMNVEV (reference sequence). This CDR3 has 14 residues.

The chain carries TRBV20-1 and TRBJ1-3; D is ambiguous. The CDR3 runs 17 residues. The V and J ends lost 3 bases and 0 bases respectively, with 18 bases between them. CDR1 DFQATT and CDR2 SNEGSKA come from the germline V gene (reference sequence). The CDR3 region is CSASKLNGGVSGNTIYF. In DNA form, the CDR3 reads TGCAGTGCTAGTAAACTGAATGGCGGAGTCTCTGGAAACACCATATATTTT.

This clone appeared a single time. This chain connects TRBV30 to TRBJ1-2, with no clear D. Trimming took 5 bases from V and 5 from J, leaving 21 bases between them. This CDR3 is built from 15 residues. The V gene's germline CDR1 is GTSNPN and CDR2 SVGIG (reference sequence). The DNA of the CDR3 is TGTGCCTGGGACAATGGGGTCCACACGAATTATGGCTACACCTTC. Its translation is CAWDNGVHTNYGYTF.

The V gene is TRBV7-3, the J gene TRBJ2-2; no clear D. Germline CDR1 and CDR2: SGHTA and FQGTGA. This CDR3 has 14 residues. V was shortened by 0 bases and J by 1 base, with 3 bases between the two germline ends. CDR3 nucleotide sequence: TGTGCCAGCAGCTTAACCCAGAACACCGGGGAGCTGTTTTTT. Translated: CASSLTQNTGELFF.

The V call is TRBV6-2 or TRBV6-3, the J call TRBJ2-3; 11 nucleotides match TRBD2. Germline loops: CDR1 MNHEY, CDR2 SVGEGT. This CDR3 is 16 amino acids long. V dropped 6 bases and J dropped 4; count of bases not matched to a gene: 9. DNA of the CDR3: TGTGCCAGCAGCTCCGGTAGCGGGAGGGCCCCAGATACGCAGTATTTT. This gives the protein CASSSGSGRAPDTQYF.

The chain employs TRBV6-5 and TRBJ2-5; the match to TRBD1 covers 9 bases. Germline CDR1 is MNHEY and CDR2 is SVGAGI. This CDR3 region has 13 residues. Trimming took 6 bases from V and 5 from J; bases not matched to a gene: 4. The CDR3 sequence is CASRTGGGETQYF. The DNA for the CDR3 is TGTGCCAGCAGAACAGGGGGCGGGGAGACCCAGTACTTC.

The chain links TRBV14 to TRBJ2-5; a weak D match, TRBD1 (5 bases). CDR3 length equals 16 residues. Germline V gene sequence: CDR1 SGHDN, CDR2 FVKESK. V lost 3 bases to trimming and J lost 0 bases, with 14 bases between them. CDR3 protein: CASSHSRTQYQETQYF. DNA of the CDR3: TGTGCCAGCAGCCATTCCAGGACACAGTACCAAGAGACCCAGTACTTC.

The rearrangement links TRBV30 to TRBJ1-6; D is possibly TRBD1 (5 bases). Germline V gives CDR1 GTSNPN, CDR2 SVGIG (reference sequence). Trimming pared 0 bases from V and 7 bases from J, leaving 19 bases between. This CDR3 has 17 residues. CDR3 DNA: TGTGCCTGGAGTGTACGCTGGAAGGGGAATTGGAATTCACCCCTCCACTTT. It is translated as CAWSVRWKGNWNSPLHF. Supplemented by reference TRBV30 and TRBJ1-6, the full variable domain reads SQTIHQWPATLVQPVGSPLSLECTVEGTSNPNLYWYRQAAGRGLQLLFYSVGIGQISSEVPQNLSASRPQDRQFILSSKKLLLSDSGFYLCAWSVRWKGNWNSPLHFGNGTRLTVT.

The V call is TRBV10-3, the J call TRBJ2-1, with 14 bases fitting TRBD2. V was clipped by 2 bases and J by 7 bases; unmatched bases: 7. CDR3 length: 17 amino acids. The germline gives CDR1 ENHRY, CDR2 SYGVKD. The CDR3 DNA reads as TGTGCCATCAGTGAGCCGGGACTAGCGGGAGTTGGGAATGAGCAGTTCTTC. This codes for CAISEPGLAGVGNEQFF.

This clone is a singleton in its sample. The CDR3: CATEDSGTGGYEQYF. CDR3 DNA: TGTGCCACCGAGGATTCCGGGACAGGGGGCTACGAGCAGTACTTC. V gene TRBV24-1 combines with J gene TRBJ2-7, with 11 bases aligning to TRBD1. Trimming cost V 9 bases and J 3 bases; bases outside gene matches: 9. The CDR3 contains 15 residues. Looked up from germline, CDR1 is KGHDR and CDR2 is SFDVKD.

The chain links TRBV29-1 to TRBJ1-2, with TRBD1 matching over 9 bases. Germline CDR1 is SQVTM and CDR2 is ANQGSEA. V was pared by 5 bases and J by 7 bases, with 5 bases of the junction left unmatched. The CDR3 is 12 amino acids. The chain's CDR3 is CSVYMDRGGYTF. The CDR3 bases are TGCAGCGTTTATATGGACAGGGGTGGCTACACCTTC.

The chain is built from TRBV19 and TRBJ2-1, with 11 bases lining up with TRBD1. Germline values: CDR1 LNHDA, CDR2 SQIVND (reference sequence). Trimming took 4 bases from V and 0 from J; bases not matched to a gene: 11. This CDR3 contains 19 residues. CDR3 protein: CASSTRTGGRRLSYNEQFF. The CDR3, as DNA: TGTGCCAGTAGTACAAGGACAGGGGGCCGGCGGCTCTCCTACAATGAGCAGTTCTTC. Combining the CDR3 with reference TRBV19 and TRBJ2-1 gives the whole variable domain DGGITQSPKYLFRKEGQNVTLSCEQNLNHDAMYWYRQDPGQGLRLIYYSQIVNDFQKGDIAEGYSVSREKKESFPLTVTSAQKNPTAFYLCASSTRTGGRRLSYNEQFFGPGTRLTVL.

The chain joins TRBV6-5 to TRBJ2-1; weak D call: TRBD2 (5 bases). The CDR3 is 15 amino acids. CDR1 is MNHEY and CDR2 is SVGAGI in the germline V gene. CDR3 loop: CATTLSSVVVGEQFF. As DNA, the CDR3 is TGTGCGACCACCCTCAGTAGCGTGGTAGTGGGGGAGCAGTTCTTC.

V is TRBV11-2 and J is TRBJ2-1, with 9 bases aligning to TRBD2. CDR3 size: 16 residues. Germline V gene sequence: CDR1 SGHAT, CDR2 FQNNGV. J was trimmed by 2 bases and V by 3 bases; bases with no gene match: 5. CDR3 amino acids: CASSLLAGGPYNEQFF. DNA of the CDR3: TGTGCCAGCAGCTTGCTGGCGGGAGGGCCCTACAATGAGCAGTTCTTC.

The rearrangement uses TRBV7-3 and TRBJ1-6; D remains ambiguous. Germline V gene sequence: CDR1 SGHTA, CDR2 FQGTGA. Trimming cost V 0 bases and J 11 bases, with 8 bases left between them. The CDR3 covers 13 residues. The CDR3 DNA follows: TGTGCCAGCAGCTTAACGCCAGAAACACCCCTCCACTTT. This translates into CASSLTPETPLHF.

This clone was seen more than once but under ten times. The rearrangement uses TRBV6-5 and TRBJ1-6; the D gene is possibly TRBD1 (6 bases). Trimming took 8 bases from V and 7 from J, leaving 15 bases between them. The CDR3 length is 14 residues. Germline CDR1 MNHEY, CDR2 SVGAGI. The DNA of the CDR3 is TGTGCCAGCCGCGAGGGGGGCTCGAATTCACCCCTCCACTTT. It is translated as CASREGGSNSPLHF.

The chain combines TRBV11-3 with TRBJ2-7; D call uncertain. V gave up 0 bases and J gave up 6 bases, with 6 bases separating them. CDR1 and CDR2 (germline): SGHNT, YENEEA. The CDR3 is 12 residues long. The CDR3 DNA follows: TGTGCCAGCAGCTTAGATAGAGGCGAGCAGTACTTC. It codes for CASSLDRGEQYF.

In DNA, the CDR3 is TGTGCCAGCACCCCGGGAAACACAGATACGCAGTATTTT. Protein: CASTPGNTDTQYF. The chain recombines TRBV11-3 with TRBJ2-3, with TRBD2 as a possible D gene (5 bases). Germline V lookup: CDR1 SGHNT, CDR2 YENEEA. The CDR3 sequence is 13 residues long. V shed 7 bases and J shed 2 bases, with 10 bases lying between them.

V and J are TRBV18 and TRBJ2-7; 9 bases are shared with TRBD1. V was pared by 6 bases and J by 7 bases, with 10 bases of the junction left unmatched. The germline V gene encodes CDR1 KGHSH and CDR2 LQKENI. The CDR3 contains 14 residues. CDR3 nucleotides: TGTGCCAGCTCTCGAGGGGGACAGGGTAATGAGCAGTACTTC. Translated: CASSRGGQGNEQYF.

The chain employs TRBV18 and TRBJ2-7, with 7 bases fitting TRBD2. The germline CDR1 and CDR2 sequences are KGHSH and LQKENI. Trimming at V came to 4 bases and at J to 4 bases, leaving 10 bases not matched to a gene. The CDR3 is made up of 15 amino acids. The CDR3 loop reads CASSQAGPLGYEQYF. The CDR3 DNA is TGTGCCAGCTCACAAGCGGGACCCCTCGGGTACGAGCAGTACTTC. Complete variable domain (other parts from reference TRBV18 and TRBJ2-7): NAGVMQNPRHLVRRRGQEARLRCSPMKGHSHVYWYRQLPEEGLKFMVYLQKENIIDESGMPKERFSAEFPKEGPSILRIQQVVRGDSAAYFCASSQAGPLGYEQYFGPGTRLTVT.

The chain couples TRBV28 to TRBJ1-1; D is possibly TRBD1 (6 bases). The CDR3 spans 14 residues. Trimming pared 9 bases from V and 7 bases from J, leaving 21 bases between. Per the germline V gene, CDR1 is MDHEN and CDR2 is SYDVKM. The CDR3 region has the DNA TGTGCCAGTACTCCACAGGGAGGGAGAGGTGAAGCTTTCTTT. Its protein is CASTPQGGRGEAFF.

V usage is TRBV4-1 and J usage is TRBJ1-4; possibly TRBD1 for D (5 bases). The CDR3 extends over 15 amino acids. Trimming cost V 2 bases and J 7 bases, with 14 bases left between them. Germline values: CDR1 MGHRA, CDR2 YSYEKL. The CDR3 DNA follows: TGCGCCAGCAGCCAACACGGGACGGCGAGTGAAAAACTGTTTTTT. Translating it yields CASSQHGTASEKLFF.

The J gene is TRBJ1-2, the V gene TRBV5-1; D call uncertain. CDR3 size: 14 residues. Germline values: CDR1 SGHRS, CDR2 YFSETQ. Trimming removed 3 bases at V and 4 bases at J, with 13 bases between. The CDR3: CASSSETQTYGYTF. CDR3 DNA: TGCGCCAGCAGCTCCGAGACACAAACCTATGGCTACACCTTC.

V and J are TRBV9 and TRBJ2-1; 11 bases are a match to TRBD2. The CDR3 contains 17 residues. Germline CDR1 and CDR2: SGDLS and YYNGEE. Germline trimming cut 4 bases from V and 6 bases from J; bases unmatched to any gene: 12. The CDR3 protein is CASSPNPSGRRVNEQFF. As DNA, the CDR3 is TGTGCCAGCAGCCCCAATCCTAGCGGGAGGAGGGTCAATGAGCAGTTCTTC.